A selection of T cell receptor beta chains follows, all from one sample in a study of blood T cells in healthy people across ages. TCRdb fed the 5' RACE reads into MiXCR, producing one record per CDR3 protein. Altogether 1.5 million to 2 million distinct CDR3 sequences are present, 30% to 40% being singletons, with the ten largest covering approximately 11%. The specimen was blood. Every receptor here comes from a woman aged 25 to 39 in good health. Both conserved end residues are part of each CDR3.

CDR3 length: 16
V gene: TRBV12-3/TRBV12-4
J gene: TRBJ1-3
CDR3 protein: CASSPTGRSSGNTIYF

CDR3 length: 13
V gene: TRBV5-4
J gene: TRBJ2-1
CDR3 protein: CASSLNGPNEQFF

CDR3 length: 13
V gene: TRBV20-1
J gene: TRBJ2-1
CDR3 protein: CSSLAGHMNEQFF

CDR3 length: 13
V gene: TRBV2
J gene: TRBJ2-5
CDR3 protein: CASSRAGKSTQYF

CDR3 length: 14
V gene: TRBV20-1
J gene: TRBJ1-4
CDR3 protein: CSASRTAKNEKLFF

CDR3 length: 15
V gene: TRBV28
J gene: TRBJ2-5
CDR3 protein: CASSLSWAGVETQYF

CDR3 length: 15
V gene: TRBV9
J gene: TRBJ2-5
CDR3 protein: CASSRRTSPQETQYF

CDR3 length: 14
V gene: TRBV20-1
J gene: TRBJ2-1
CDR3 protein: CSALTGTGEGEQFF

CDR3 length: 16
V gene: TRBV10-1
J gene: TRBJ2-3
CDR3 protein: CASSESDSSGTDTQYF

CDR3 length: 18
V gene: TRBV6-1
J gene: TRBJ2-7
CDR3 protein: CASRPGTSGGAGSYEQYF

CDR3 length: 15
V gene: TRBV5-1
J gene: TRBJ1-2
CDR3 protein: CASRLQGDLNYGYTF

CDR3 length: 15
V gene: TRBV6-5
J gene: TRBJ2-5
CDR3 protein: CASSTFADRSETQYF

CDR3 length: 20
V gene: TRBV6-4
J gene: TRBJ2-4
CDR3 protein: CASSVVRGLRPRRAKNIQYF

CDR3 length: 13
V gene: TRBV20-1
J gene: TRBJ1-4
CDR3 protein: CSTFDPRSEKLFF

CDR3 length: 16
V gene: TRBV5-1
J gene: TRBJ2-5
CDR3 protein: CASSSPRPSYQETQYF

CDR3 length: 21
V gene: TRBV5-6
J gene: TRBJ2-1
CDR3 protein: CASSLGGRLAGDPSSYNEQFF

CDR3 length: 14
V gene: TRBV29-1
J gene: TRBJ1-4
CDR3 protein: CSARIRGRNEKLFF

CDR3 length: 16
V gene: TRBV6-1
J gene: TRBJ2-1
CDR3 protein: CASSYRGRTSYNEQFF

CDR3 length: 18
V gene: TRBV4-2
J gene: TRBJ2-6
CDR3 protein: CASSQGLAGDTGANVLTF

CDR3 length: 15
V gene: TRBV10-3
J gene: TRBJ2-1
CDR3 protein: CAIRPGLAGPNEQFF

CDR3 length: 16
V gene: TRBV20-1
J gene: TRBJ2-1
CDR3 protein: CSARTYVKSSYNEQFF

CDR3 length: 16
V gene: TRBV5-1
J gene: TRBJ2-3
CDR3 protein: CASSWPPAGGGDTQYF

CDR3 length: 16
V gene: TRBV7-2
J gene: TRBJ2-1
CDR3 protein: CASSSRARGVYNEQFF

CDR3 length: 15
V gene: TRBV19
J gene: -
CDR3 protein: CASKAFRQGIDIQYF

CDR3 length: 15
V gene: TRBV7-9
J gene: TRBJ2-7
CDR3 protein: CASSRPPGLGGEQYF